The clone carrying this T cell receptor (beta chain) has a count of ten or more. The sample originates from a study of identical twins. TCRdb reprocessed the 5' RACE reads via MiXCR and lists one record per CDR3 protein. The data show about 690,000 distinct CDR3 sequences, roughly 6% seen once. Trimming left V 2 bases short and J 6 bases short, with 5 bases between. The CDR3 sequence is 12 residues long. In germline, CDR1 is ENHRY, CDR2 SYGVKD. Sequences were obtained from naive T cells sorted from blood. The TCR was taken from a man younger than 30 in good health. The V gene is TRBV10-3, the J gene TRBJ2-1; D remains unclear. The CDR3: CAISEVVNEQFF. In DNA form, the CDR3 reads TGTGCCATCAGTGAGGTTGTCAATGAGCAGTTCTTC.